Included here is one T cell receptor (beta chain) sequence, with context. These data come from a study of graft-versus-host responses after intestinal transplantation. TCRdb's copy holds only in-frame clones and misses some; the assay was immunoSEQ multiplex PCR. Of some 9,800 clones detected, around 33% appear once; the ten largest clones hold about 12%. The authors seeded 200,000 CFSE-labeled responder cells together with 200,000 irradiated stimulator cells tagged with violet dye. V was cut by 3 bases and J by 4 bases, with 11 bases left in between. This CDR3 has 14 residues. The germline CDR1 and CDR2 sequences are MNHEY and SMNVEV (reference sequence).

The rearrangement joins TRBV27 to TRBJ2-3, with no clear D. Sequencing was performed on alloreactive CD8+ T cells from a mixed lymphocyte reaction culture, taken before intestinal transplant. Subset indicated: CFSE-low proliferating T cells sorted from approximately six-day pre-transplant mixed lymphocyte reaction (GvH or HvG direction). This TCR derives from a human patient who received an intestinal transplant. In nucleotides, the CDR3 is TGTGCCAGCAGTTTGGGCAGGCCGGCAGATACGCAGTATTTT. Translation gives CASSLGRPADTQYF.